This T cell receptor (beta chain) was observed in a study of regulatory and conventional T cells in RAG deficiency. Study results and caveats: Shannon entropy fell and Simpson indices rose in RAG-deficient patients. Patient subsets had shorter CDR3s; Omenn Treg-Tconv overlap exceeded 85%. Treg unique TCR beta sequences were approximately 96-fold fewer in Omenn syndrome and CID/AS patients than controls.

As to this clone: As yet, its antigen is unknown.

Produced via immunoSEQ multiplex PCR; TCRdb's table is partial and in-frame only. Of tens of thousands of clones in the sample, around nine tenths were seen once. Blood CD4+ CD25-high CD127-low regulatory T cells supplied the genomic DNA template. The germline V and J ends were trimmed by 3 bases and 3 bases, with 9 bases remaining between them. Germline V CDR1 and CDR2: KGHSH, LQKENI. This CDR3 spans 13 amino acids. The same sample was also studied in work on regulatory T cells. Per that paper: The primer mix had 52 TRBV and 13 TRBJ primers.

The specimen sequenced was Tregs sorted from blood. This clonotype was obtained from a human donor in good health. J is TRBJ2-7 and V is TRBV18; a possible D gene is TRBD1 (7 bases). The CDR3 reads CASSPRDSYEQYF. Written as DNA, the CDR3 is TGTGCCAGCTCACCGCGGGACAGCTACGAGCAGTACTTC.